The 24 T cell receptor beta chains in this list originate from one sample, sequenced in a study of monozygotic twins with cystic fibrosis. Libraries were prepared by immunoSEQ multiplex PCR; TCRdb keeps only in-frame clonotypes and omits some of them. The sample lists tens of thousands of clones; more than 85% were seen once. Sequenced: blood. The receptors stem from a girl aged 2 to 10 with cystic fibrosis.

V gene TRBV19 combines with J gene TRBJ1-1, with 8 positions matching TRBD1. This CDR3 region has 14 residues. The V gene end was trimmed by 5 bases and the J gene end by 2 bases; junction bases not matched to a gene: 4. Per germline, CDR1 LNHDA and CDR2 SQIVND (reference sequence). CDR3 DNA sequence: TGTGCCAGTAGTCGATCAGGGGGCAACACTGAAGCTTTCTTT. It specifies CASSRSGGNTEAFF.

J is TRBJ1-2 and V is TRBV14; D not certain. Germline values: CDR1 SGHDN, CDR2 FVKESK. V was clipped by 0 bases and J by 2 bases, with 13 bases between them. CDR3 length: 16 residues. CDR3 bases: TGTGCCAGCAGCCAAGATCTCACTCTCTTCAACTATGGCTACACCTTC. Its translation: CASSQDLTLFNYGYTF.

This rearrangement joins TRBV6-5 to TRBJ2-3; 13 bases are shared with TRBD2. Germline V gene lookup returns CDR1 MNHEY and CDR2 SVGAGI. This CDR3 has 15 amino acids. With 6 bases clipped from V and 6 bases from J, the junction kept 6 bases outside the gene matches. The CDR3 region has the DNA TGTGCCAGCAGAGCAACTAGCGGGGGGGGTGATACGCAGTATTTT. This translates into CASRATSGGGDTQYF.

This chain uses TRBV4-3 with TRBJ2-2, with a possible D match to TRBD2 (6 bases). CDR1 LGHNA and CDR2 YSLEER come from the germline V gene. Between the trimmed V and J ends, which lost 1 base and 3 bases, there was a span of 9 bases. CDR3 size: 15 residues. The CDR3 here is CASSQAEGYTGELFF. CDR3 nucleotides: TGCGCCAGCAGCCAAGCGGAGGGATACACCGGGGAGCTGTTTTTT.

The chain employs TRBV27 and TRBJ1-5; 11 positions agree with TRBD1. The V and J ends lost 5 bases and 6 bases, in that order; junction bases with no gene match: 6. CDR1 and CDR2 (germline): MNHEY, SMNVEV (reference sequence). The CDR3 runs to 15 residues. CDR3 DNA sequence: TGTGCCAGCAGTCCGGGACAGGGGGTTTCTCAGCCCCAGCATTTT. It codes for CASSPGQGVSQPQHF.

The rearrangement joins TRBV7-2 to TRBJ1-2; a weak D match, TRBD1 (5 bases). The CDR3 spans 12 residues. Germline-derived CDR1 and CDR2 are SGHTA and FQGNSA. Trimming took 3 bases from V and 5 from J, leaving 7 bases between them. For the CDR3, the DNA is TGTGCCAGCAGCTTGCAGGGTTATGGCTACACCTTC. Protein sequence: CASSLQGYGYTF.

V gene TRBV6-1 combines with J gene TRBJ1-4, with 10 bases lining up with TRBD1. With V trimmed by 8 bases and J by 8 bases, 14 bases remained unmatched. The CDR3 is 16 amino acids. Germline loops: CDR1 MNHNS, CDR2 SASEGT. CDR3 bases: TGTGCCAGCCGTGCGACAGGGGGCGCAAAGAAGGAAAAACTGTTTTTT. It translates to CASRATGGAKKEKLFF.

The V gene is TRBV25-1, the J gene TRBJ1-2, with D maybe TRBD1 (6 bases). The germline V gene has CDR1 MGHDK and CDR2 SYGVNS. This CDR3 region has 15 residues. The germline V and J ends were trimmed by 8 bases and 8 bases, with 24 bases remaining between them. CDR3 sequence reads: CASRRNWAGEGGYTF. CDR3 nucleotides: TGTGCCAGCCGTCGGAATTGGGCAGGGGAGGGAGGCTACACCTTC.

This clone was counted once. The rearrangement joins TRBV18 to TRBJ2-1; D call uncertain. V was clipped by 10 bases and J by 0 bases, with 10 bases between them. Germline CDR1 is KGHSH and CDR2 is LQKENI. CDR3 length: 13 amino acids. The CDR3 DNA sequence: TGTGCCACATCGACGGCCTCCTACAATGAGCAGTTCTTC. This gives the protein CATSTASYNEQFF.

This clone was found once. This chain uses TRBV6-5 with TRBJ1-4; D not resolved. V was cut by 6 bases and J by 7 bases, with 15 bases left in between. CDR1 is MNHEY and CDR2 is SVGAGI in the germline V gene. The CDR3 consists of 14 residues. The CDR3 loop reads CASSPVAEGEKLFF. The CDR3 region has the DNA TGTGCCAGCAGCCCGGTGGCAGAAGGTGAAAAACTGTTTTTT.

This sequence joins TRBV6-1 and TRBJ2-7; 11 bases align to TRBD2. The CDR3 runs to 14 residues. The ends lost 6 bases at V and 2 bases at J; junction bases unmatched: 3. Germline V gene lookup returns CDR1 MNHNS and CDR2 SASEGT. The CDR3 DNA reads TGTGCCAGCAGATTGACTAGCGGGACCTACGAGCAGTACTTC. This translates into CASRLTSGTYEQYF.

This rearrangement joins TRBV7-2 to TRBJ2-1; perhaps D is TRBD1 or TRBD2 (6 bases each). Germline assignment: CDR1 SGHTA and CDR2 FQGNSA. The CDR3 loop spans 16 amino acids. Trimming removed 1 base from V and 4 bases from J, with 14 bases in between. CDR3 DNA sequence: TGTGCCAGCAGCTTAGTATGGGGGGCCGCATACAATGAGCAGTTCTTC. Translation gives CASSLVWGAAYNEQFF.

V is TRBV2 and J is TRBJ1-6, with TRBD1 as a possible D gene (6 bases). The CDR3 spans 15 residues. Germline lookup yields CDR1 SNHLY and CDR2 FYNNEI. V was clipped by 2 bases and J by 6 bases, with 11 bases between them. CDR3 in DNA: TGTGCCAGCAGTGAACGCCAGGGGATTAATTCACCCCTCCACTTT. Protein sequence: CASSERQGINSPLHF.

The chain recombines TRBV4-3 with TRBJ2-3; TRBD2 matches at 10 bases. The ends lost 4 bases at V and 3 bases at J; junction bases unmatched: 4. Looked up from germline, CDR1 is LGHNA and CDR2 is YSLEER. The CDR3 sequence is 15 residues long. CDR3 bases: TGCGCCAGCAGCCTGATTAGCGGGGGGACAGATACGCAGTATTTT. Translating gives CASSLISGGTDTQYF.

V usage is TRBV27 and J usage is TRBJ1-6; possibly TRBD1 for D (6 bases). This CDR3 has 12 residues. The V gene lost 5 bases and the J gene lost 10 bases, with 9 bases spanning the gap. CDR1 and CDR2 from the germline V gene are MNHEY and SMNVEV (reference sequence). The CDR3 is CASSNRVSPLHF. CDR3 nucleotide sequence: TGTGCCAGCAGTAACAGGGTCTCACCCCTCCACTTT.

The chain employs TRBV2 and TRBJ2-1, with D possibly TRBD2 on 5 matching bases. The V end was cut by 2 bases, the J end by 5 bases, with 19 bases between. Germline values: CDR1 SNHLY, CDR2 FYNNEI. The CDR3 consists of 17 residues. The CDR3 here is CASSESYYLAAHNEQFF. The CDR3 DNA follows: TGTGCCAGCAGTGAATCATATTACCTAGCAGCTCACAATGAGCAGTTCTTC.

V is TRBV13 and J is TRBJ2-1; 9 nucleotides agree with TRBD2. CDR3 length: 17 amino acids. V dropped 2 bases and J dropped 5; count of bases not matched to a gene: 10. The germline gives CDR1 PRHDT, CDR2 FYEKMQ (reference sequence). The CDR3 loop reads CASSLRKRGDLDNEQFF. The DNA for the CDR3 is TGTGCCAGCAGCTTAAGAAAGCGGGGGGACTTGGACAATGAGCAGTTCTTC.

The rearrangement uses TRBV18 and TRBJ2-7; no clear D gene. The CDR3 is 14 residues long. The V end was cut by 5 bases, the J end by 0 bases, with 11 bases between. Germline V gives CDR1 KGHSH, CDR2 LQKENI. Here the CDR3 DNA reads TGTGCCAGCTCAGTTAGGGCCAGCTCCTACGAGCAGTACTTC. It specifies CASSVRASSYEQYF.

This clone has more than one count but fewer than ten. This chain joins TRBV2 and TRBJ1-1; D ambiguous. CDR3 length: 14 residues. Germline CDR1 and CDR2: SNHLY and FYNNEI. Trimming removed 4 bases at V and 0 bases at J, with 9 bases between. This CDR3 reads CASSVWLMNTEAFF. The CDR3 DNA is TGTGCCAGCAGTGTTTGGCTAATGAACACTGAAGCTTTCTTT.

The chain combines TRBV5-1 with TRBJ1-2, with D maybe TRBD1 (6 bases). CDR1 and CDR2 (germline): SGHRS, YFSETQ. The CDR3 extends over 14 amino acids. V was clipped by 4 bases and J by 1 base, with 11 bases between them. In nucleotides, the CDR3 is TGCGCCAGCAGCCAGAGGGGGGATAACTATGGCTACACCTTC. As protein: CASSQRGDNYGYTF.

This chain links TRBV5-8 with TRBJ1-5; unclear D gene. This CDR3 contains 18 residues. Germline-derived CDR1 and CDR2 are SGHTS and YDEGEE. Trimming removed 0 bases at V and 2 bases at J, with 18 bases between. The CDR3 spells CASSLGFWVSKGNQPQHF. CDR3 nucleotides: TGTGCCAGCAGCTTGGGGTTTTGGGTCTCCAAGGGCAATCAGCCCCAGCATTTT. Looking up the rest from reference TRBV5-8 and TRBJ1-5 gives the full variable domain: EAGVTQSPTHLIKTRGQQATLRCSPISGHTSVYWYQQALGLGLQFLLWYDEGEERNRGNFPPRFSGRQFPNYSSELNVNALELEDSALYLCASSLGFWVSKGNQPQHFGDGTRLSIL.

The chain links TRBV29-1 to TRBJ2-1, with 7 bases matching TRBD2. The germline CDR1 and CDR2 sequences are SQVTM and ANQGSEA. J was trimmed by 9 bases and V by 4 bases; bases with no gene match: 9. The CDR3 is 13 residues long. CDR3 coding DNA: TGCAGCGTTGTTACAGCGGGGTGGCGTGAGCAGTTCTTC. Translated: CSVVTAGWREQFF.

The V gene is TRBV29-1, the J gene TRBJ1-1, with 7 bases aligning to TRBD1. This CDR3 contains 16 residues. Germline CDR1 is SQVTM and CDR2 is ANQGSEA. The junction had 18 bases not matched to a gene; V was cut back by 5 bases and J by 6 bases. CDR3 sequence reads: CSVFHPGGPPFAEAFF. The CDR3 DNA reads TGCAGCGTTTTTCATCCAGGGGGGCCTCCTTTCGCTGAAGCTTTCTTT.

The chain joins TRBV6-5 to TRBJ1-1; 9 nucleotides agree with TRBD1. Germline lookup yields CDR1 MNHEY and CDR2 SVGAGI. V was clipped by 3 bases and J by 9 bases; unmatched bases: 8. CDR3 length: 14 amino acids. The CDR3 nucleotides are TGTGCCAGCAGTTATACAGGGGGCGCCTCCCAAGCTTTCTTT. Protein product: CASSYTGGASQAFF.